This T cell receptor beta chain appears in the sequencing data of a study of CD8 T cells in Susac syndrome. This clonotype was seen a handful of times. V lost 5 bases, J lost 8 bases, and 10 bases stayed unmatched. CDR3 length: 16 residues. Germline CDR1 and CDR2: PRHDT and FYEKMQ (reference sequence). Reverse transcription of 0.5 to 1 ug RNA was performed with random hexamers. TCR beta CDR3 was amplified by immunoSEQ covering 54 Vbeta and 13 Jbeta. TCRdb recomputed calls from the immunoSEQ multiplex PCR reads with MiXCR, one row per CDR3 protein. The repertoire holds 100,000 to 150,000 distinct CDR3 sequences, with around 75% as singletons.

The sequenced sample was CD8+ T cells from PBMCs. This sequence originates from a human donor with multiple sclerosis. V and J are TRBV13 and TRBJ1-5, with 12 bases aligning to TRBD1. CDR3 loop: CASSVSGDRGLEPQHF. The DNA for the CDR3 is TGTGCCAGCAGCGTATCCGGGGACAGGGGGCTTGAGCCCCAGCATTTT.